Listed below are T cell receptor beta chains from one sample, sequenced in a study of T cell changes during pregnancy in multiple sclerosis. Profiling relied on immunoSEQ multiplex PCR, and the TCRdb table lists in-frame clones only, not all of them. Here the sample spans about 80,000 clones, over 85% being singletons. Source: peripheral blood, taken in the second trimester of pregnancy. The receptors stem from a female donor in good health, enrolled as a control in a pregnancy study. The CDR3 runs from the conserved cysteine through the conserved F or W. A D gene is named only where the DNA matches it firmly. Clone size, where shown, is once, few, many, or a class for clones that have expanded.

abundance: NA; d_gene: NA; j_gene: TRBJ2-6; v_gene: TRBV5-1; CDR3aa: CASSLQGSGANVLTF; CDR3nt: TGCGCCAGCAGCTTACAGGGATCTGGGGCCAACGTCCTGACTTTC
abundance: once; d_gene: NA; j_gene: TRBJ2-7; v_gene: TRBV7-2; CDR3aa: CASSLSFTAGAYEQYF; CDR3nt: TGTGCCAGCAGCTTAAGTTTTACAGCCGGGGCCTACGAGCAGTACTTC
abundance: NA; d_gene: TRBD2; j_gene: TRBJ2-3; v_gene: TRBV7-2; CDR3aa: CASSLVAGGSPDTQYF; CDR3nt: TGTGCCAGCAGCTTAGTAGCGGGAGGCTCCCCAGATACGCAGTATTTT
abundance: NA; d_gene: NA; j_gene: TRBJ2-5; v_gene: TRBV4-1; CDR3aa: CASSQGGTSQGGQYF; CDR3nt: TGCGCCAGCAGCCAAGGTGGAACCTCCCAAGGGGGCCAGTACTTC
abundance: NA; d_gene: TRBD1; j_gene: TRBJ1-2; v_gene: TRBV6-1; CDR3aa: CASRDRGRDGYTF; CDR3nt: TGTGCCAGCCGGGACAGGGGGCGGGATGGCTACACCTTC
abundance: NA; d_gene: NA; j_gene: TRBJ2-5; v_gene: TRBV5-1; CDR3aa: CASSYQGQVETQYF; CDR3nt: TGCGCCAGCAGCTATCAGGGGCAGGTAGAGACCCAGTACTTC
abundance: NA; d_gene: TRBD1; j_gene: TRBJ2-5; v_gene: TRBV19; CDR3aa: CASSISRGLEETQYF; CDR3nt: TGTGCCAGTAGTATTTCGAGGGGGCTGGAAGAGACCCAGTACTTC
abundance: NA; d_gene: NA; j_gene: TRBJ1-1; v_gene: TRBV14; CDR3aa: CASSLSNTEAFF; CDR3nt: TGTGCCAGCAGCCTTTCAAACACTGAAGCTTTCTTT
abundance: NA; d_gene: TRBD2; j_gene: TRBJ2-1; v_gene: TRBV27; CDR3aa: CASRRTSGIFEQFF; CDR3nt: TGTGCCAGCAGACGGACTAGCGGGATTTTTGAGCAGTTCTTC
abundance: NA; d_gene: TRBD2; j_gene: TRBJ2-1; v_gene: TRBV7-9; CDR3aa: CASSSPGLAVPSSYNEQFF; CDR3nt: TGTGCCAGCAGCTCGCCGGGACTAGCGGTCCCGAGCTCCTACAATGAGCAGTTCTTC
abundance: NA; d_gene: TRBD1; j_gene: TRBJ1-2; v_gene: TRBV6-5; CDR3aa: CATKKTGLINYGYTF; CDR3nt: TGTGCCACCAAAAAGACAGGGCTAATTAACTATGGCTACACCTTC
abundance: NA; d_gene: NA; j_gene: TRBJ2-7; v_gene: TRBV11-2; CDR3aa: CASSLDRSYEQYF; CDR3nt: TGTGCCAGCAGCTTAGACAGGTCCTACGAGCAGTACTTC
abundance: NA; d_gene: TRBD1; j_gene: TRBJ2-7; v_gene: TRBV2; CDR3aa: CASSEGQGTYEQYF; CDR3nt: TGTGCCAGCAGTGAAGGACAGGGTACCTACGAGCAGTACTTC
abundance: NA; d_gene: NA; j_gene: TRBJ1-3; v_gene: TRBV6-5; CDR3aa: CASSYRRLSGNTIYF; CDR3nt: TGTGCCAGCAGTTACAGGAGGCTCTCTGGAAACACCATATATTTT
abundance: NA; d_gene: NA; j_gene: TRBJ2-6; v_gene: TRBV2; CDR3aa: CASSLTFSGANVLTF; CDR3nt: TGTGCCAGCAGTCTTACTTTCTCTGGGGCCAACGTCCTGACTTTC
abundance: NA; d_gene: NA; j_gene: TRBJ1-3; v_gene: TRBV19; CDR3aa: CASSIEGDNGNTIYF; CDR3nt: TGTGCCAGTAGTATAGAAGGGGACAACGGAAACACCATATATTTT
abundance: once; d_gene: TRBD2; j_gene: TRBJ2-3; v_gene: TRBV5-6; CDR3aa: CASSLGAGGGADTQYF; CDR3nt: TGTGCCAGCAGCTTGGGAGCGGGAGGGGGAGCAGATACGCAGTATTTT
abundance: NA; d_gene: TRBD2; j_gene: TRBJ2-6; v_gene: TRBV30; CDR3aa: CAWTCRGDGTSGPSGANVLTF; CDR3nt: TGTGCCTGGACTTGTAGGGGAGACGGGACTAGCGGGCCCTCTGGGGCCAACGTCCTGACTTTC
abundance: NA; d_gene: TRBD1; j_gene: TRBJ2-2; v_gene: TRBV27; CDR3aa: CASSHRTGLNTGELFF; CDR3nt: TGTGCCAGCAGTCACCGGACAGGATTGAACACCGGGGAGCTGTTTTTT
abundance: NA; d_gene: NA; j_gene: TRBJ1-2; v_gene: TRBV4-1; CDR3aa: CASSRYQEGMYGYTF; CDR3nt: TGCGCCAGCAGCCGGTATCAGGAGGGGATGTATGGCTACACCTTC
abundance: once; d_gene: NA; j_gene: TRBJ1-2; v_gene: TRBV5-5; CDR3aa: CASSAGPSRNYGYTF; CDR3nt: TGTGCCAGCAGCGCGGGACCGAGCCGTAACTATGGCTACACCTTC
abundance: NA; d_gene: NA; j_gene: TRBJ2-4; v_gene: TRBV11-3; CDR3aa: CASSFGGEKNIQYF; CDR3nt: TGTGCCAGCAGCTTCGGGGGAGAGAAAAACATTCAGTACTTC
abundance: NA; d_gene: NA; j_gene: TRBJ1-2; v_gene: TRBV28; CDR3aa: CASSPGAYGYTF; CDR3nt: TGTGCCAGCAGCCCAGGGGCCTATGGCTACACCTTC
abundance: NA; d_gene: NA; j_gene: TRBJ2-3; v_gene: TRBV7-9; CDR3aa: CASSFWTDSTDTQYF; CDR3nt: TGTGCCAGCAGCTTTTGGACAGATAGCACAGATACGCAGTATTTT
abundance: NA; d_gene: TRBD1; j_gene: TRBJ2-6; v_gene: TRBV15; CDR3aa: CATSGPGQGGSGANVLTF; CDR3nt: TGTGCCACCAGCGGACCGGGACAGGGGGGATCGGGGGCCAACGTCCTGACTTTC
abundance: NA; d_gene: NA; j_gene: TRBJ2-7; v_gene: TRBV5-5; CDR3aa: CASSRGGVSYEQYF; CDR3nt: TGTGCCAGCAGCCGGGGCGGGGTCTCCTACGAGCAGTACTTC
abundance: NA; d_gene: NA; j_gene: TRBJ2-1; v_gene: TRBV1; CDR3aa: CTSSSLWTSGGEQFF; CDR3nt: TGCACCAGCAGCTCGCTCTGGACTAGCGGGGGTGAGCAGTTCTTC
abundance: NA; d_gene: TRBD2; j_gene: TRBJ2-7; v_gene: TRBV23-1; CDR3aa: CASSQFDTGTSDYEQYF; CDR3nt: TGCGCCAGCAGTCAATTCGACACCGGGACTAGCGACTACGAGCAGTACTTC
abundance: NA; d_gene: TRBD2; j_gene: TRBJ2-7; v_gene: TRBV27; CDR3aa: CASRPPRGLAAYEQYF; CDR3nt: TGTGCCAGCAGACCCCCCCGAGGGCTAGCGGCCTACGAGCAGTACTTC
abundance: NA; d_gene: NA; j_gene: TRBJ2-7; v_gene: TRBV28; CDR3aa: CASSILATVAEQYF; CDR3nt: TGTGCCAGCAGTATACTAGCTACGGTTGCCGAGCAGTACTTC
abundance: NA; d_gene: TRBD2; j_gene: TRBJ2-1; v_gene: TRBV28; CDR3aa: CASSLVVAGGGEQFF; CDR3nt: TGTGCCAGCAGTTTGGTGGTAGCGGGGGGGGGTGAGCAGTTCTTC
abundance: NA; d_gene: NA; j_gene: TRBJ2-7; v_gene: TRBV7-2; CDR3aa: CASSLAPGGTYEQYF; CDR3nt: TGTGCCAGCAGCTTAGCCCCTGGCGGGACCTACGAGCAGTACTTC
abundance: NA; d_gene: TRBD1; j_gene: TRBJ2-7; v_gene: TRBV5-1; CDR3aa: CASSLLTGYEQYF; CDR3nt: TGCGCCAGCAGCCTTCTGACAGGGTACGAGCAGTACTTC
abundance: NA; d_gene: NA; j_gene: TRBJ2-1; v_gene: TRBV5-5; CDR3aa: CASSAGGSISYNEQFF; CDR3nt: TGTGCCAGCAGCGCCGGGGGTTCCATCTCCTACAATGAGCAGTTCTTC
abundance: NA; d_gene: TRBD1; j_gene: TRBJ2-5; v_gene: TRBV7-7; CDR3aa: CASSALQGAGETQYF; CDR3nt: TGTGCTAGCAGCGCTTTACAGGGGGCGGGAGAGACCCAGTACTTC
abundance: once; d_gene: NA; j_gene: TRBJ1-5; v_gene: TRBV2; CDR3aa: CASRIQGNQPQHF; CDR3nt: TGTGCCAGCCGTATACAGGGAAATCAGCCCCAGCATTTT
abundance: once; d_gene: TRBD1; j_gene: TRBJ1-1; v_gene: TRBV6-5; CDR3aa: CASSRTGGSTEAFF; CDR3nt: TGTGCCAGCAGCCGGACAGGGGGGTCCACTGAAGCTTTCTTT
abundance: NA; d_gene: TRBD2; j_gene: TRBJ2-1; v_gene: TRBV11-2; CDR3aa: CASSLVTGLAGGNEQFF; CDR3nt: TGTGCCAGCAGCTTAGTGACAGGACTAGCGGGTGGCAATGAGCAGTTCTTC
abundance: NA; d_gene: NA; j_gene: TRBJ2-1; v_gene: TRBV4-1; CDR3aa: CASSQTGSWEQFF; CDR3nt: TGCGCCAGCAGCCAAACAGGGAGCTGGGAGCAGTTCTTC
abundance: once; d_gene: TRBD1; j_gene: TRBJ1-4; v_gene: TRBV7-8; CDR3aa: CASSLSRQTGPNEKLFF; CDR3nt: TGTGCCAGCAGCCTCTCGCGGCAGACAGGGCCTAATGAAAAACTGTTTTTT
abundance: few; d_gene: TRBD1; j_gene: TRBJ1-4; v_gene: TRBV25-1; CDR3aa: CASSAPPGTVEEKLFF; CDR3nt: TGTGCCAGCAGTGCACCCCCGGGGACAGTGGAGGAAAAACTGTTTTTT
abundance: NA; d_gene: NA; j_gene: TRBJ2-7; v_gene: TRBV7-9; CDR3aa: CASSFDTLGAQYF; CDR3nt: TGTGCCAGCAGCTTTGATACCCTGGGGGCACAGTACTTC
abundance: NA; d_gene: NA; j_gene: TRBJ1-5; v_gene: TRBV28; CDR3aa: CASSLRPPQPQHF; CDR3nt: TGTGCCAGCAGTTTGCGCCCTCCCCAGCCCCAGCATTTT
abundance: NA; d_gene: TRBD1; j_gene: TRBJ2-7; v_gene: TRBV5-1; CDR3aa: CASSLEDRRPHEQYF; CDR3nt: TGCGCCAGCAGCTTGGAGGACAGGCGTCCGCACGAGCAGTACTTC
abundance: NA; d_gene: NA; j_gene: TRBJ1-1; v_gene: TRBV19; CDR3aa: CASSIGQNTEAFF; CDR3nt: TGTGCCAGTAGTATTGGACAGAACACTGAAGCTTTCTTT
abundance: once; d_gene: NA; j_gene: TRBJ1-1; v_gene: TRBV19; CDR3aa: CASSPQGDTEAFF; CDR3nt: TGTGCCAGTAGCCCCCAAGGAGATACTGAAGCTTTCTTT
abundance: NA; d_gene: NA; j_gene: TRBJ1-2; v_gene: TRBV4-1; CDR3aa: CASSQVYDRSNYGYTF; CDR3nt: TGCGCCAGCAGCCAAGTGTACGACAGAAGTAACTATGGCTACACCTTC
abundance: NA; d_gene: NA; j_gene: TRBJ1-5; v_gene: TRBV28; CDR3aa: CASSLLSGSNQPQHF; CDR3nt: TGTGCCAGCAGTTTGCTAAGCGGGAGCAATCAGCCCCAGCATTTT
abundance: NA; d_gene: NA; j_gene: TRBJ1-3; v_gene: TRBV6-5; CDR3aa: CASSSTRTGNTIYF; CDR3nt: TGTGCCAGCAGTTCGACGCGGACTGGAAACACCATATATTTT
abundance: NA; d_gene: TRBD1; j_gene: TRBJ2-3; v_gene: TRBV10-3; CDR3aa: CAISEGQGSFRGTDTQYF; CDR3nt: TGTGCCATCAGTGAGGGACAGGGCAGTTTTAGGGGCACAGATACGCAGTATTTT
abundance: NA; d_gene: TRBD1; j_gene: TRBJ2-7; v_gene: TRBV5-5; CDR3aa: CASSLVQGAYEQYF; CDR3nt: TGTGCCAGCAGCCTGGTACAGGGGGCCTACGAGCAGTACTTC
abundance: NA; d_gene: NA; j_gene: TRBJ1-5; v_gene: TRBV27; CDR3aa: CASSDDRNQPQHF; CDR3nt: TGTGCCAGCAGTGATGACAGAAATCAGCCCCAGCATTTT
abundance: once; d_gene: TRBD1; j_gene: TRBJ2-2; v_gene: TRBV18; CDR3aa: CASSRGQSVGTGELFF; CDR3nt: TGTGCCAGCTCACGGGGACAGAGCGTAGGCACCGGGGAGCTGTTTTTT
abundance: NA; d_gene: NA; j_gene: TRBJ2-1; v_gene: TRBV14; CDR3aa: CASSILVEREQFF; CDR3nt: TGTGCCAGCAGCATCCTAGTGGAGAGGGAGCAGTTCTTC
abundance: NA; d_gene: TRBD2; j_gene: TRBJ2-3; v_gene: TRBV5-6; CDR3aa: CASSFDSSGPVDTQYF; CDR3nt: TGTGCCAGCAGCTTCGATTCTAGCGGTCCTGTTGATACGCAGTATTTT